This TCR beta chain was documented in a study of T-cell memory formation after mild COVID-19. Trimming took 4 bases from V and 7 from J, leaving 12 bases between them. Germline values: CDR1 SGDLS, CDR2 YYNGEE. This CDR3 contains 14 residues. TCRdb re-derived calls from the 5' RACE reads in MiXCR, one entry per CDR3 protein. The sample holds around 530,000 distinct CDR3 sequences, about 20% seen once. This chain uses TRBV9 with TRBJ1-6; a weak D match, TRBD1 (5 bases). This clonotype was obtained from an adult woman who had mild COVID-19 (a few samples of this study predate the infection). Cell type and time point are not known. Sequencing was carried out using PBMCs or a T cell subset sorted from them (not recorded which). The CDR3 region has the DNA TGTGCCAGCAGCCTCCGATGGGGGAATTCACCCCTCCACTTT. This encodes CASSLRWGNSPLHF.